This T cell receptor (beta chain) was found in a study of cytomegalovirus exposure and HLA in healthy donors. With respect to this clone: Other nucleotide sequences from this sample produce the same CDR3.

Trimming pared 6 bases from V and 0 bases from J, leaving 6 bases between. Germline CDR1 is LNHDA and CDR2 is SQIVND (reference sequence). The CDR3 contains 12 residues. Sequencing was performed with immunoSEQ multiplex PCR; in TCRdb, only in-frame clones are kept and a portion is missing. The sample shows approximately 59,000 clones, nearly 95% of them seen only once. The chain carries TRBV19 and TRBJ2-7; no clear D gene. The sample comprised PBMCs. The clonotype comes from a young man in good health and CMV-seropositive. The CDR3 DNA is TGTGCCAGTAGCCCCAGCTCCTACGAGCAGTACTTC. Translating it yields CASSPSSYEQYF.